Shown below are 22 T cell receptor beta chains from a single sample sequenced in a study of blood T cell repertoires in COVID-19. The assay was immunoSEQ multiplex PCR, and TCRdb's table has in-frame clones only and misses some. Altogether about 270,000 clones are present, 80% to 95% being singletons, with the ten largest covering about 3%. Sequencing was carried out using PBMCs or T cells enriched from blood (not recorded which). The source of these receptors is a man aged 40-49 years who had been exposed to COVID-19.

The chain combines TRBV19 with TRBJ1-5, with D uncertain. The ends were cut back, 3 bases at V and 6 bases at J, with 9 bases in the middle. The germline gives CDR1 LNHDA, CDR2 SQIVND (reference sequence). The CDR3 runs 13 residues. DNA for the CDR3: TGTGCCAGTAGTATGGAGGACGGTCAGCCCCAGCATTTT. Protein: CASSMEDGQPQHF.

The rearrangement links TRBV3-1 (or the pseudogene TRBV3-2) to TRBJ2-1, with 7 bases matching TRBD1. There are 17 residues in the CDR3. Germline V gene data show CDR1 as LGHDT and CDR2 as YNNKEL (reference sequence). V trimming: 3 bases; J trimming: 0 bases; junction bases outside the gene matches: 8. The CDR3, as DNA: TGTGCCAGCAGCCACGGAAGGGGACAGTCCTCCTACAATGAGCAGTTCTTC. This sequence encodes CASSHGRGQSSYNEQFF.

This chain joins TRBV2 and TRBJ1-5; no reliable D call. Germline CDR1 SNHLY, CDR2 FYNNEI. CDR3 size: 13 residues. Trimming removed 4 bases from V and 4 bases from J, with 8 bases in between. The CDR3 here is CASSGDSNQPQHF. The CDR3 coding sequence is TGTGCCAGCAGTGGAGATTCTAATCAGCCCCAGCATTTT. Supplemented by reference TRBV2 and TRBJ1-5, the full variable domain reads EPEVTQTPSHQVTQMGQEVILRCVPISNHLYFYWYRQILGQKVEFLVSFYNNEISEKSEIFDDQFSVERPDGSNFTLKIRSTKLEDSAMYFCASSGDSNQPQHFGDGTRLSIL.

This sequence joins TRBV6-4 and TRBJ2-2, with a possible D match to TRBD1 (5 bases). The CDR3 is made up of 14 amino acids. Germline lookup yields CDR1 MRHNA and CDR2 SNTAGT. The V and J ends lost 0 bases and 3 bases respectively, with 5 bases between them. The CDR3 DNA reads TGTGCCAGCAGTGACTCAGGGGACACCGGGGAGCTGTTTTTT. This codes for CASSDSGDTGELFF.

The V call is TRBV12-3 or TRBV12-4, the J call TRBJ1-2, with D maybe TRBD1 (6 bases). Trimming removed 6 bases at V and 2 bases at J, with 10 bases between. The CDR3 extends over 13 amino acids. The chain's CDR3 is CASRTTGNYGYTF. The CDR3 nucleotides are TGTGCCAGCAGAACTACAGGGAACTATGGCTACACCTTC.

V is TRBV19 and J is TRBJ1-1; 7 nucleotides agree with TRBD1. Germline V gene data show CDR1 as LNHDA and CDR2 as SQIVND (reference sequence). This CDR3 region has 14 residues. The V and J ends lost 4 bases and 0 bases, in that order; junction bases with no gene match: 2. CDR3 DNA sequence: TGTGCCAGTAGTAGGGACAGTCTGAACACTGAAGCTTTCTTT. Protein sequence: CASSRDSLNTEAFF.

The chain recombines TRBV6-6 with TRBJ2-1; 7 bases align to TRBD1. The junction had 9 bases not matched to a gene; V was cut back by 6 bases and J by 10 bases. Germline loops: CDR1 MNHNY, CDR2 SVGAGI (reference sequence). The CDR3 covers 13 residues. The CDR3 DNA is TGTGCCAGCAGCCTCTCGAACAGGGGAGAGCAGTTCTTC. This encodes CASSLSNRGEQFF.

The chain joins TRBV5-1 to TRBJ2-1; 7 bases fit TRBD2. Losses at the gene ends were 4 bases for V and 7 bases for J; bases not matched to a gene: 14. This CDR3 has 16 residues. In germline, CDR1 is SGHRS, CDR2 YFSETQ. The CDR3 bases are TGCGCCAGCAGCGTGACGACTGGCGGGAGAGGGAATGAGCAGTTCTTC. Protein sequence: CASSVTTGGRGNEQFF.

The chain carries TRBV7-2 and TRBJ1-1, with TRBD1 as a possible D gene (6 bases). V was pared by 4 bases and J by 4 bases, with 10 bases between. The germline V gene encodes CDR1 SGHTA and CDR2 FQGNSA. This CDR3 region has 13 residues. Here the CDR3 reads CASSSQGGTEAFF. The CDR3 region has the DNA TGTGCCAGCAGCTCCCAAGGGGGCACTGAAGCTTTCTTT.

The rearrangement uses TRBV2 and TRBJ1-1; D may be TRBD1 (5 bases). The CDR3 runs to 13 residues. Trimming took 7 bases from V and 4 from J, leaving 13 bases between them. Germline CDR1 SNHLY, CDR2 FYNNEI. In nucleotides, the CDR3 is TGTGCCAGCATGGGGATGGGGGGCACTGAAGCTTTCTTT. This codes for CASMGMGGTEAFF.

This clone has just a few counts. The chain couples TRBV5-5 to TRBJ2-7, with TRBD2 matching 9 bases. V lost 2 bases to trimming and J lost 3 bases; unmatched junction nucleotides: 12. CDR1 is SGHKS, CDR2 YYEKEE, per germline (reference sequence). This CDR3 is built from 17 residues. CDR3 protein: CASSLTVYSGRDYEQYF. CDR3 coding DNA: TGTGCCAGCAGCTTAACAGTCTATAGCGGGAGAGACTACGAGCAGTACTTC. Variable domain in full (rest from reference TRBV5-5 and TRBJ2-7): DAGVTQSPTHLIKTRGQQVTLRCSPISGHKSVSWYQQVLGQGPQFIFQYYEKEERGRGNFPDRFSARQFPNYSSELNVNALLLGDSALYLCASSLTVYSGRDYEQYFGPGTRLTVT.

The chain carries TRBV5-4 and TRBJ2-3, with TRBD2 matching over 7 bases. The J segment lost 2 bases and the V segment lost 1 base, leaving 4 bases of the junction unmatched. CDR3 size: 15 residues. Germline V lookup: CDR1 SGHNT, CDR2 YYREEE (reference sequence). The CDR3 coding sequence is TGTGCCAGCAGCTTGCGGGACTACTACACAGATACGCAGTATTTT. The encoded protein is CASSLRDYYTDTQYF.

This clone was detected only once. This chain connects TRBV2 to TRBJ1-2; the D gene is possibly TRBD1 (5 bases). Germline loops: CDR1 SNHLY, CDR2 FYNNEI. V lost 4 bases, J lost 2 bases, and 14 bases lay in between. The CDR3 has 15 amino acids. CDR3 region: CASSVKGVANYGYTF. The CDR3 DNA follows: TGTGCCAGCAGTGTAAAAGGGGTCGCGAACTATGGCTACACCTTC. The full variable domain, completed using reference TRBV2 and TRBJ1-2, is EPEVTQTPSHQVTQMGQEVILRCVPISNHLYFYWYRQILGQKVEFLVSFYNNEISEKSEIFDDQFSVERPDGSNFTLKIRSTKLEDSAMYFCASSVKGVANYGYTFGSGTRLTVV.

The DNA for the CDR3 is TGTGCCAGTAGTATAGGCGCGGGAGGTGGAGTTGGGCAGTACTTC. Translated: CASSIGAGGGVGQYF. The V gene is TRBV19, the J gene TRBJ2-7, with 8 nucleotides matching TRBD2. This CDR3 region has 15 residues. V dropped 1 base and J dropped 9; count of bases not matched to a gene: 11. Per the germline V gene, CDR1 is LNHDA and CDR2 is SQIVND (reference sequence).

The chain uses TRBV6-2 or TRBV6-3 and TRBJ1-4; 7 nucleotides line up with TRBD1. The CDR3 totals 13 residues. Germline V gene lookup returns CDR1 MNHEY and CDR2 SVGEGT. V dropped 5 bases and J dropped 5; count of bases not matched to a gene: 2. The CDR3: CASSDRVNEKLFF. The DNA for the CDR3 is TGTGCCAGCAGTGACAGGGTGAATGAAAAACTGTTTTTT.

The CDR3 region has the DNA TGTGCCTGGAGTTCAGGACAGTCGTTTTGGAATGAGCAGTTCTTC. It translates to CAWSSGQSFWNEQFF. This chain uses TRBV30 with TRBJ2-1; maybe TRBD1 (6 bases). CDR1 and CDR2 (germline): GTSNPN, SVGIG (reference sequence). The V end lost 2 bases, the J end lost 7 bases, and 18 bases lay between the germline ends. CDR3 length: 15 amino acids. The full variable domain, in which reference TRBV30 and TRBJ2-1 provide the parts outside the CDR3, is SQTIHQWPATLVQPVGSPLSLECTVEGTSNPNLYWYRQAAGRGLQLLFYSVGIGQISSEVPQNLSASRPQDRQFILSSKKLLLSDSGFYLCAWSSGQSFWNEQFFGPGTRLTVL.

The V call is TRBV5-1, the J call TRBJ1-4; D unresolved. This CDR3 has 15 amino acids. V was cut by 0 bases and J by 3 bases, with 9 bases left in between. Germline V gene data show CDR1 as SGHRS and CDR2 as YFSETQ. This CDR3 reads CASSLAGSANEKLFF. The CDR3 DNA is TGCGCCAGCAGCTTGGCTGGTTCGGCTAATGAAAAACTGTTTTTT.

V usage is TRBV6-5 and J usage is TRBJ1-2; D remains unclear. The CDR3 length is 15 residues. Germline-derived CDR1 and CDR2 are MNHEY and SVGAGI. V was cut by 2 bases and J by 8 bases, with 18 bases left in between. This CDR3 reads CASSYGTSGREGYTF. The CDR3 coding sequence is TGTGCCAGCAGTTACGGTACTTCAGGAAGGGAGGGCTACACCTTC.

This sequence joins TRBV11-2 and TRBJ2-7; 9 bases align to TRBD2. The ends lost 0 bases at V and 4 bases at J; junction bases unmatched: 4. CDR1 and CDR2 (germline): SGHAT, FQNNGV. The CDR3 consists of 15 residues. The CDR3 sequence: CASSLDLAGVYEQYF. The CDR3 coding sequence is TGTGCCAGCAGCTTAGACTTAGCGGGAGTGTACGAGCAGTACTTC.

This rearrangement joins TRBV19 to TRBJ2-7, with 10 nucleotides matching TRBD2. The CDR3 is made up of 16 amino acids. Germline CDR1 reads LNHDA; CDR2 reads SQIVND (reference sequence). Trimming removed 3 bases from V and 5 bases from J; junction bases left unmatched: 10. CDR3 DNA: TGTGCCAGTAGTATTCTTAGCGGGAGGCCTTCTAACGAGCAGTACTTC. Its protein is CASSILSGRPSNEQYF.

This chain uses TRBV19 with TRBJ2-7; 8 positions agree with TRBD1. Per germline, CDR1 LNHDA and CDR2 SQIVND (reference sequence). The CDR3 loop spans 15 amino acids. With V trimmed by 6 bases and J by 1 base, 8 bases remained unmatched. The CDR3 sequence: CASRDDRGSSYEQYF. For the CDR3, the DNA is TGTGCCAGTAGGGACGACAGGGGTTCGTCCTACGAGCAGTACTTC.

J is TRBJ2-7 and V is TRBV5-1; 11 bases agree with TRBD2. Trimming at V came to 4 bases and at J to 6 bases, leaving 6 bases not matched to a gene. The CDR3 covers 14 residues. The V gene's germline CDR1 is SGHRS and CDR2 YFSETQ. The CDR3 loop is CASSHSGRASEQYF. CDR3 nucleotide sequence: TGCGCCAGCAGCCATAGCGGGAGGGCCTCCGAGCAGTACTTC. The complete variable domain, with remaining parts taken from reference TRBV5-1 and TRBJ2-7, reads KAGVTQTPRYLIKTRGQQVTLSCSPISGHRSVSWYQQTPGQGLQFLFEYFSETQRNKGNFPGRFSGRQFSNSRSEMNVSTLELGDSALYLCASSHSGRASEQYFGPGTRLTVT.